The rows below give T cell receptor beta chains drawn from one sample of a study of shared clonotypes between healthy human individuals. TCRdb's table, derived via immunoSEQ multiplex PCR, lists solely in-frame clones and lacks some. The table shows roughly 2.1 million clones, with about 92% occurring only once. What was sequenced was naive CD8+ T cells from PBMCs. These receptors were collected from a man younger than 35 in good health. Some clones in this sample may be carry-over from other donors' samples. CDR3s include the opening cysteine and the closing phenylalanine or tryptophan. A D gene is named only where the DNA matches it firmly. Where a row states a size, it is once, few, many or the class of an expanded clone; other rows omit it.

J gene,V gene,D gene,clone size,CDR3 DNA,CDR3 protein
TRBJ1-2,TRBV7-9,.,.,TGTGCCAGCGGTTCGAAGGACCCCTTCGGCTACACCTTC,CASGSKDPFGYTF
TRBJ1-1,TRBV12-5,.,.,TGTGCTAGTGGTAGGGGGGTTGGATCGGCTTTCTTT,CASGRGVGSAFF
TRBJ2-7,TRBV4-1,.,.,TGCGCCAGCAGCCCCCGTCTGTCGGGCGAGCAGTACTTC,CASSPRLSGEQYF
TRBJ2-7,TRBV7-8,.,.,TGTGCCAGCAGCTTAGCAAGGAAGACAGCCTACGAGCAGTACTTC,CASSLARKTAYEQYF
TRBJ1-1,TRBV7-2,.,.,TGTGCCAGCAGCCACCCTCGTGGGGTGCTGACTGAAGCTTTCTTT,CASSHPRGVLTEAFF
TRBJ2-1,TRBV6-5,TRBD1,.,TGTGCCAGCAGCCTCAGGACAGGGGGGAATGAGCAGTTCTTC,CASSLRTGGNEQFF
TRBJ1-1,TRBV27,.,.,TGTGCCAGCAGTCCCCCTGAAATGAACACTGAAGCTTTCTTT,CASSPPEMNTEAFF
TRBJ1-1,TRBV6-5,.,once,TGTGCCAGCAGCTGGGGGATTCTGAACACTGAAGCTTTCTTT,CASSWGILNTEAFF
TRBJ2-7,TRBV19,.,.,TGTGCCAGTAGGGATTGGGCAGGGGAGCAGTACTTC,CASRDWAGEQYF
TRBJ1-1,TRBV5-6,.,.,TGTGCCAGCAGCTTGTCGAATGCGGGTTTGCAGAACACTGAAGCTTTCTTT,CASSLSNAGLQNTEAFF
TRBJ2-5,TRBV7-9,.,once,TGTGCCAGCAGCTTAGCGGGGAATAGCAGGGGAGCGCAAGAGACCCAGTACTTC,CASSLAGNSRGAQETQYF
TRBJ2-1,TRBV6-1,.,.,TGTGCCAGCACTGGGACGGTTTACAATGAGCAGTTCTTC,CASTGTVYNEQFF
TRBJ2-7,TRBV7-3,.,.,TGTGCCAGCAGCGAGGGGGGAGCGAACTACGAGCAGTACTTC,CASSEGGANYEQYF
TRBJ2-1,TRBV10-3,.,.,TGTGCCAGCACAGAGGGTCCTTACAATGAGCAGTTCTTC,CASTEGPYNEQFF
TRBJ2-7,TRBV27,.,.,TGTGCCAGCAGGATAACCACGCGAAAGGTTGAGCAGTACTTC,CASRITTRKVEQYF
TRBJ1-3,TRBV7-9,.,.,TGTGCCAGCAGCTTCACGGGGGGAAGAAACACCATATATTTT,CASSFTGGRNTIYF
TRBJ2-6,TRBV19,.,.,TGTGCCAGTAGTATAGATGAAGAGCCTGGGGCCAACGTCCTGACTTTC,CASSIDEEPGANVLTF
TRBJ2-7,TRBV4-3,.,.,TGCGCCAGCAGCACCACGCGGGCGAGACACTACGAGCAGTACTTC,CASSTTRARHYEQYF
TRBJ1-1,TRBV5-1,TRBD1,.,TGCGCCAGCAGCTATGGACAGGGGGACAGGAACACTGAAGCTTTCTTT,CASSYGQGDRNTEAFF
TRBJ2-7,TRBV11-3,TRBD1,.,TGTGCCAGCAGCTTCACAGGGGGGCCTCTCTACGAGCAGTACTTC,CASSFTGGPLYEQYF
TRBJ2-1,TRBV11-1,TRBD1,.,TGTGCCAGCAGCTCCAGACAGGGCTCCTACAATGAGCAGTTCTTC,CASSSRQGSYNEQFF
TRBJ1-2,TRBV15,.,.,TGTGCCACCAGCAGAGATCTATCAGTTCGTGGCTACACCTTC,CATSRDLSVRGYTF
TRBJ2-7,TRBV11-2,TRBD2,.,TGTGCCAGCAGCTTAGATCGGACTAGCGGGGGGTACGAGCAGTACTTC,CASSLDRTSGGYEQYF
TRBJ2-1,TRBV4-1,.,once,TGCGCCAGCAGCCAAGTAACGGGTGGAGGTGAGCAGTTCTTC,CASSQVTGGGEQFF
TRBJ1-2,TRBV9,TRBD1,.,TGTGCCAGCAGCGCACAGGGGGTCGGCTACACCTTC,CASSAQGVGYTF
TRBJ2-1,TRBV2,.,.,TGTGCCAGCAACAGACGGGATAGCTCCTACAATGAGCAGTTCTTC,CASNRRDSSYNEQFF
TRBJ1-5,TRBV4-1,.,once,TGCGCCAGCAGCCAAGCGCGTCCGGGGGATCAGCCCCAGCATTTT,CASSQARPGDQPQHF
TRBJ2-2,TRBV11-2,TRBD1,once,TGTGCCAGCCCACCACGGGACAGGCCCAACACCGGGGAGCTGTTTTTT,CASPPRDRPNTGELFF
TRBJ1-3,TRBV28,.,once,TGTGCCAGCAGTCAGGGGAGCTCTGGAAACACCATATATTTT,CASSQGSSGNTIYF
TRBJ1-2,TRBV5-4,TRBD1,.,TGTGCCAGCAGCCCGGACAGGGCGGACTATGGCTACACCTTC,CASSPDRADYGYTF
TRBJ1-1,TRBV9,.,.,TGTGCCAGCAGCGTTAACACTGGCACTGAAGCTTTCTTT,CASSVNTGTEAFF